This is a list of T cell receptor beta chains from one sample in a study of T cell changes during pregnancy in multiple sclerosis. Sequenced by immunoSEQ multiplex PCR; TCRdb stores in-frame clones only, minus some. The sample lists under 35,000 clones; just over 90% were seen once. This sample comprised CD4+ T cells from peripheral blood mononuclear cells, obtained in the first trimester of pregnancy. These receptors came from a female donor with multiple sclerosis, enrolled in a pregnancy study. Both conserved end residues are part of each CDR3. A D gene is named only where the DNA matches it firmly. Size values are once, few and many counts, or a class for expanded clones, and some rows have none.

J gene | clone size | V gene | D gene | CDR3 DNA | CDR3 protein
TRBJ2-3 | . | TRBV20-1 | . | TGCAGTGCAGAACTAGGAAGGACGCAGTATTTT | CSAELGRTQYF
TRBJ2-5 | . | TRBV18 | TRBD1 | TGTGCCAGCTCACCTCGCCGTTTCCGGGACAGAGAAGAGACCCAGTACTTC | CASSPRRFRDREETQYF
TRBJ1-2 | few | TRBV7-2 | TRBD1 | TGTGCCAGCAGCCCAGACAGGGGACATGGCTACACCTTC | CASSPDRGHGYTF
TRBJ2-2 | . | TRBV7-6 | TRBD1 | TGTGCCAGCAGCTTAAGCCTGGCCTGGGTCAGGGGGCGCCAGGCCGGGGAGCTGTTTTTT | CASSLSLAWVRGRQAGELFF
TRBJ2-2 | . | TRBV9 | TRBD2 | TGTGCCAGCAGCTCGGGGGGATGGAGTACCGGGGAGCTGTTTTTT | CASSSGGWSTGELFF
TRBJ2-1 | . | TRBV30 | TRBD2 | TGTGCCTGGAGTGACCGGGGGGTCCTGCTCAATGAGCAGTTCTTC | CAWSDRGVLLNEQFF
TRBJ1-1 | . | TRBV9 | . | TGTGCCAGCAGCCCAGCGACAGAGAACACTGAAGCTTTCTTT | CASSPATENTEAFF
TRBJ2-3 | . | TRBV5-4 | . | TGTGCCAGCAGCCCGTATACGGGGGGCACAGATACGCAGTATTTT | CASSPYTGGTDTQYF
TRBJ2-1 | . | TRBV27 | TRBD2 | TGTGCCAGCTGGAGTAGCGGGGGGCATGAGCAGTTCTTC | CASWSSGGHEQFF
TRBJ2-5 | . | TRBV9 | TRBD2 | TGTGCCAGCAGCCCTCGACTAGCGGAAGGAGAGACCCAGTACTTC | CASSPRLAEGETQYF
TRBJ2-3 | . | TRBV30 | . | TGTGCCTGGAGAAGGGGGTTTAGCACAGATACGCAGTATTTT | CAWRRGFSTDTQYF
TRBJ2-3 | . | TRBV7-6 | TRBD1 | TGTGCCAGCAGTTGGACAGGGGGGGGAGATACGCAGTATTTT | CASSWTGGGDTQYF
TRBJ1-4 | . | TRBV5-1 | TRBD1 | TGCGCCAGCAGCTTGAGGACAGGGGGCGAAAAACTGTTTTTT | CASSLRTGGEKLFF
TRBJ2-3 | . | TRBV5-1 | TRBD2 | TGCGCCAGCAACCGGGGGGGCGGGGGCCGCACAGATACGCAGTATTTT | CASNRGGGGRTDTQYF
TRBJ2-2 | . | TRBV7-2 | TRBD2 | TGTGCCGTCAAGGGGACTAGGAACACCGGGGAGCTGTTTTTT | CAVKGTRNTGELFF
TRBJ2-2 | few | TRBV21-1 | . | TGTGCCAGCAGCAAAGAGACTAGCGTCTCTTTT | CASSKETSVSF